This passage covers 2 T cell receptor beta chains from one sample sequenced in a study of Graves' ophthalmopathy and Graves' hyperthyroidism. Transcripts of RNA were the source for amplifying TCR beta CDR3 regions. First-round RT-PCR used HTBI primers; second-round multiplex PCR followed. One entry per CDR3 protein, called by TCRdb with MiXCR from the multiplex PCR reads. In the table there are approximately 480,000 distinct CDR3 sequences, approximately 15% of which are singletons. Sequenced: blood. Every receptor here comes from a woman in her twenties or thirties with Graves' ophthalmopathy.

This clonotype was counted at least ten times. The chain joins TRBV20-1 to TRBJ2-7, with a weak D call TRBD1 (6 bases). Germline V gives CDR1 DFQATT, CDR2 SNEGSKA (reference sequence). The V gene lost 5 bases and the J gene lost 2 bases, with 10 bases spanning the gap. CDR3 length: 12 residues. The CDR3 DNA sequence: TGCAGTGCTCAGGACAGAACCTACGAGCAGTACTTC. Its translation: CSAQDRTYEQYF.

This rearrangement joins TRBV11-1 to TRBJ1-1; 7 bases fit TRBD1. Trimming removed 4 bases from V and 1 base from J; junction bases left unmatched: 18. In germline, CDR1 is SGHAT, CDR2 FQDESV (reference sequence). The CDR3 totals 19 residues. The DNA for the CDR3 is TGTGCCAGCAGCTCTCCTCGAACAGGGGCCAAGGGCTGGAACACTGAAGCTTTCTTT. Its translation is CASSSPRTGAKGWNTEAFF.